Detailed here is one TCR beta chain. The antigen is unknown. The CDR3 runs 14 residues. Trimming left V 0 bases short and J 4 bases short, with 7 bases between. The germline V gene encodes CDR1 SGDLS and CDR2 YYNGEE. This sample is part of a study of siplizumab effects on memory and regulatory T cells. General study findings and limits: Researchers could not give a naive or memory phenotype to roughly 80-96% of proliferating CD4+ or CD8+ clones. Unstimulated subsets captured only a minor fraction of alloreactive clones.

TCR templates numbering 80,000 to 100,000 were assayed per sample. Measured with immunoSEQ multiplex PCR; TCRdb has only the in-frame clones, and not every one. Here the sample spans some 120,000 clones, approximately 94% being singletons. This receptor was taken from a human donor in good health. Sequencing was done on a sample of non-Treg CD4+ T cells sorted from blood. The chain employs TRBV9 and TRBJ1-4; D is undetermined. The CDR3 reads CASSVASGNEKLFF. CDR3 in DNA: TGTGCCAGCAGCGTAGCATCGGGTAATGAAAAACTGTTTTTT.